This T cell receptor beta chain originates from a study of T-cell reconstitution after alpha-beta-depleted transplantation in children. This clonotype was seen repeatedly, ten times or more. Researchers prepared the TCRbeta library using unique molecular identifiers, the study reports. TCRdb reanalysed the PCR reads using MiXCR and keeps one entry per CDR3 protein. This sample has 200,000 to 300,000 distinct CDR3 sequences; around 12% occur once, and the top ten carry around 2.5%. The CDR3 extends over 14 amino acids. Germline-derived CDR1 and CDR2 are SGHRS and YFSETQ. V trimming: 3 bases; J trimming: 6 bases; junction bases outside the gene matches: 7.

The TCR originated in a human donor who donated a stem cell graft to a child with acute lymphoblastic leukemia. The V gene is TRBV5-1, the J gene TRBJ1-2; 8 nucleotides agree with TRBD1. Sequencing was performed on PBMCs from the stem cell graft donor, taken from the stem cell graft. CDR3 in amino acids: CASSSTGGLDGYTF. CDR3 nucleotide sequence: TGCGCCAGCAGCTCCACAGGGGGTCTTGATGGCTACACCTTC.